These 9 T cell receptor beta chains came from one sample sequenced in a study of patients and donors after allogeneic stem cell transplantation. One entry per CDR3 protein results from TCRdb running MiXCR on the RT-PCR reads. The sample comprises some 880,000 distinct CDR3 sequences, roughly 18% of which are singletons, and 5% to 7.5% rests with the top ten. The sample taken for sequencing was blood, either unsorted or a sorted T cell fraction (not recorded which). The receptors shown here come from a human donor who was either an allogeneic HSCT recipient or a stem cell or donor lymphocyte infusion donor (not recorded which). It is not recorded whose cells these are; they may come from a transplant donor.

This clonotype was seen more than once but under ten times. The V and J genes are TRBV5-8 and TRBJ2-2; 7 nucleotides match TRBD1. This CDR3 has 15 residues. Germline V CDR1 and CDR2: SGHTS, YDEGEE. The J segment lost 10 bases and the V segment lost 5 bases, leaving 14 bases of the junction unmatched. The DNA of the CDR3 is TGTGCCAGCAGTCCTCCCGGGACAGCCTTTGAGGAGCTGTTTTTT. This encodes CASSPPGTAFEELFF.

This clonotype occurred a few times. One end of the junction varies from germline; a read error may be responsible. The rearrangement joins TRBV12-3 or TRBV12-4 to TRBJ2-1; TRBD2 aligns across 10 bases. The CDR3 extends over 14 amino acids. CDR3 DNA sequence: TGTGCCAGCAGTTTAGACACCCAGCGGGAGGGATTGTCCTTC. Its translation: CASSLDTQREGLSF.

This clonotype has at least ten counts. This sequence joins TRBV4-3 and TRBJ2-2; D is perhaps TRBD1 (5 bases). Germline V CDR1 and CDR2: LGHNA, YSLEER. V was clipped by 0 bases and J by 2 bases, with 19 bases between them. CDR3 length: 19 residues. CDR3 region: CASSQDRGKTAYNTGELFF. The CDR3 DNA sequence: TGCGCCAGCAGCCAAGATAGAGGAAAGACAGCCTACAACACCGGGGAGCTGTTTTTT.

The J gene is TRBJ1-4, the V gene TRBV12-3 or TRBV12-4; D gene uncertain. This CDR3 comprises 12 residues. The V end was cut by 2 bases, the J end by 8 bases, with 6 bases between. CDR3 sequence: CASSLYGEKLFF. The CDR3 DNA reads TGTGCCAGCAGTTTATACGGGGAAAAACTGTTTTTT.

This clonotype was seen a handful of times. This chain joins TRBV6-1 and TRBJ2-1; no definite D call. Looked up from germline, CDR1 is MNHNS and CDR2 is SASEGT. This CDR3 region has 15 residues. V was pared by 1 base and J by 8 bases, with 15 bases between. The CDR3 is CASSEGTAPRDEQFF. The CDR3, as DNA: TGTGCCAGCAGTGAAGGAACAGCCCCCCGAGATGAGCAGTTCTTC.

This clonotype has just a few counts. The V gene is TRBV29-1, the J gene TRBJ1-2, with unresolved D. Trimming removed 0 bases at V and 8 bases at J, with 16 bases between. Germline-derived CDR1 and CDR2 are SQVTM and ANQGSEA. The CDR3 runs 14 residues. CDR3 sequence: CSVEDGPATRGYTF. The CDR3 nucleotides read TGCAGCGTTGAAGATGGGCCAGCAACAAGGGGCTACACCTTC.

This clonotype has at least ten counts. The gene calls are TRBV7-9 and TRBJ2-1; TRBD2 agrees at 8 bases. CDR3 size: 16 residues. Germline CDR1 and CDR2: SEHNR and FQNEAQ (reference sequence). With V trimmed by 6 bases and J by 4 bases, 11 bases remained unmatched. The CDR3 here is CASSPRLAGRYNEQFF. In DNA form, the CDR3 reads TGTGCCAGCAGTCCCCGCTTAGCGGGAAGGTACAATGAGCAGTTCTTC.

The CDR3: CASSYRIIDEQFF. The CDR3 nucleotides read TGTGCCAGCAGTTACCGTATAATAGATGAGCAGTTCTTC. The chain joins TRBV6-2 or TRBV6-3 to TRBJ2-1; D uncertain. The germline gives CDR1 MNHEY, CDR2 SVGEGT. Deletions cut 2 bases from V and 8 bases from J, with 10 bases between. The CDR3 is 13 amino acids.

The CDR3 DNA follows: TGTGCCACCAGTCTTTTAACAAGCGGCAGCGGTGGGCAGTTCTTC. As protein: CATSLLTSGSGGQFF. The chain joins TRBV24-1 to TRBJ2-1; weak D call: TRBD2 (5 bases). Germline CDR1 reads KGHDR; CDR2 reads SFDVKD. Trimming pared 6 bases from V and 12 bases from J, leaving 23 bases between. The CDR3 contains 15 residues.